This TCR beta chain was profiled in a study of blood T cells in healthy people across ages. The wider study: For every two T cells, template switching captured about one barcoded beta molecule.

V dropped 0 bases and J dropped 7 bases, with 13 bases sitting between them. The germline CDR1 and CDR2 sequences are LNHNV and YYDKDF (reference sequence). The CDR3 has 16 amino acids. Peripheral blood samples of approximately 10 milliliters were drawn from each donor. A sample-barcoded 5' primer and a J-beta primer mix were used in a second PCR of roughly 6 to 11 cycles. Each cDNA molecule was tagged by a template-switch adaptor that had 12 random nucleotides. TCRdb ran MiXCR on the 5' RACE reads and lists one entry per CDR3 protein. The repertoire includes about 670,000 distinct CDR3 sequences, 52% of them detected once, and roughly 13% sits in the top ten.

The clonotype originates from a woman older than 75 in good health. The sequenced sample was blood. The V gene is TRBV15, the J gene TRBJ1-6; no definite D call. CDR3 in DNA: TGTGCCACCAGCAGAGATCCGCCGGGAATAAATTCACCCCTCCACTTT. Translation gives CATSRDPPGINSPLHF.